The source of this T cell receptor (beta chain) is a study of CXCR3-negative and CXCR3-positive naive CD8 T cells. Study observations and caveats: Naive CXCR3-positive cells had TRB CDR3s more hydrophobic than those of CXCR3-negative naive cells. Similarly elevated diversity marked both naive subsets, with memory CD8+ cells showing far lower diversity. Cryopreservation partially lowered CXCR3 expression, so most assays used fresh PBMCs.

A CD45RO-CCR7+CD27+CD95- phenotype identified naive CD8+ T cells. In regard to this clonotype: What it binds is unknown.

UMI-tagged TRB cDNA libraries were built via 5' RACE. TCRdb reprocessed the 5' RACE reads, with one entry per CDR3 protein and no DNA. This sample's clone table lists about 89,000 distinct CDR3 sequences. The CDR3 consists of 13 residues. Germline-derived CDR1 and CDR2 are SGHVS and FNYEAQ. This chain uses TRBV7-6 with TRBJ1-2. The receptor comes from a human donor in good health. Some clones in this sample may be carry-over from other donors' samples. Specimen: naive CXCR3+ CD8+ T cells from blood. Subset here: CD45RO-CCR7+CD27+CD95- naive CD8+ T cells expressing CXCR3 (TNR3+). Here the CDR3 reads CASSSQENYGYTF.